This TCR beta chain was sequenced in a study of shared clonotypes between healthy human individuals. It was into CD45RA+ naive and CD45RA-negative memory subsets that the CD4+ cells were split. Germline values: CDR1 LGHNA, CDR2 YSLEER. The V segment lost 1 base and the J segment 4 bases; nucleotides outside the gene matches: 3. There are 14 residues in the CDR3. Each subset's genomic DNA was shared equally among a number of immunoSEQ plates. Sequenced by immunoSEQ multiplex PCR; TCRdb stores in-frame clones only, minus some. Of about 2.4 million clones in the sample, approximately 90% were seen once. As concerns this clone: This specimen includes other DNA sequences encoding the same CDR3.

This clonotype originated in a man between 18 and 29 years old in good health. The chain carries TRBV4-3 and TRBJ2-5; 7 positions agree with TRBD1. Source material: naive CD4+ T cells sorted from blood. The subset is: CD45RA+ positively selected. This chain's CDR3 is CASSQGQGGETQYF. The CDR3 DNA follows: TGCGCCAGCAGCCAAGGACAGGGCGGAGAGACCCAGTACTTC.